The rows below give T cell receptor beta chains drawn from one sample of a study of T cells after yellow fever vaccination. One entry per CDR3 protein results from TCRdb running MiXCR on the 5' RACE reads. The table includes about 210,000 distinct CDR3 sequences, approximately 6.7% detected once. Sample: CD4+ T cells sorted from PBMCs, taken on the day of the yellow fever booster vaccination. The receptor set was obtained from a man younger than 40 who received the YFV17D yellow fever vaccine. Both conserved end residues are part of each CDR3. A D gene is named only where the DNA matches it firmly. Clone size appears in some rows only: once, few, many, or a class for an expanded clone.

TRBD1 few TRBJ2-7 TRBV5-1 CASRSGTEIYEQYF TGCGCCAGCAGATCCGGGACAGAGATCTACGAGCAGTACTTC
. many TRBJ2-5 TRBV5-1 CASSPRGASAYQETQYF TGCGCCAGCAGCCCCAGAGGAGCCTCGGCCTACCAAGAGACCCAGTACTTC
. many TRBJ2-5 TRBV7-2 CASSLGQETQYF TGTGCCAGCAGCTTAGGGCAAGAGACCCAGTACTTC
. . TRBJ2-3 TRBV5-6 CASSLDAARPDTQYF TGTGCCAGCAGCTTGGATGCGGCCCGACCAGATACGCAGTATTTT
. many TRBJ2-1 TRBV7-2 CASSPLPDNEQFF TGTGCCAGCAGCCCGCTACCAGACAATGAGCAGTTCTTC
. many TRBJ2-2 TRBV10-3 CAISEDAAYTGELFF TGTGCCATCAGTGAGGACGCCGCTTACACCGGGGAGCTGTTTTTT
. many TRBJ2-7 TRBV3-1 CASSQTGYEQYF TGTGCCAGCAGCCAGACAGGCTACGAGCAGTACTTC
. many TRBJ1-1 TRBV5-1 CASSSTEVTEAFF TGCGCCAGCAGCTCGACAGAGGTGACTGAAGCTTTCTTT
TRBD2 few TRBJ2-3 TRBV7-2 CASRSWGGNGRSDTQYF TGTGCCAGCAGATCGTGGGGGGGGAACGGGAGGTCAGATACGCAGTATTTT
. many TRBJ2-3 TRBV7-8 CASSLSGTQLTDTQYF TGTGCCAGCAGCTTATCAGGGACTCAATTAACAGATACGCAGTATTTT
TRBD2 many TRBJ2-1 TRBV10-3 CAISEHGTSLYEQFF TGTGCCATCAGTGAACACGGGACTAGTCTTTATGAGCAGTTCTTC
TRBD2 . TRBJ2-7 TRBV20-1 CSAQILAGHQEQYF TGCAGTGCCCAAATCTTAGCGGGTCACCAGGAGCAGTACTTC
. few TRBJ1-6 TRBV12-3/TRBV12-4 CASSFGISGVGSPLHF TGTGCCAGCAGTTTCGGCATATCAGGGGTTGGGTCACCCCTCCACTTT
TRBD2 . TRBJ2-1 TRBV19 CASSDPGLAVEQFF TGTGCCAGTAGTGATCCGGGACTAGCGGTTGAGCAGTTCTTC
TRBD2 many TRBJ2-3 TRBV5-1 CASSSRLAGGTDTQYF TGCGCCAGCAGCTCCAGACTAGCGGGAGGGACAGATACGCAGTATTTT
. few TRBJ1-4 TRBV20-1 CSARGTGIGEKLFF TGCAGTGCTAGAGGCACAGGGATTGGGGAAAAACTGTTTTTT
. few TRBJ1-5 TRBV4-3 CASSQGANGNQPQHF TGCGCCAGCAGCCAGGGGGCTAATGGCAATCAGCCCCAGCATTTT
. few TRBJ1-4 TRBV30 CAWREGYEKLFF TGTGCCTGGAGGGAGGGTTACGAAAAACTGTTTTTT
. . TRBJ2-2 TRBV20-1 CSARDGDGELFF TGCAGTGCTAGAGACGGAGACGGGGAGCTGTTTTTT
. many TRBJ2-1 TRBV5-1 CASSLKQGWNEQFF TGCGCCAGCAGCTTGAAGCAGGGTTGGAATGAGCAGTTCTTC
TRBD2 many TRBJ2-1 TRBV5-1 CASSPPGLAGPNEQFF TGCGCCAGCAGCCCCCCGGGACTAGCGGGACCCAATGAGCAGTTCTTC
TRBD2 . TRBJ2-1 TRBV20-1 CSARSSSGTHYNEQFF TGCAGTGCTAGGTCGTCTAGCGGGACCCACTACAATGAGCAGTTCTTC
. many TRBJ2-5 TRBV5-1 CASSLSSAPSKETQYF TGCGCCAGCAGCTTGTCGTCGGCACCATCCAAAGAGACCCAGTACTTC
. once TRBJ2-1 TRBV29-1 CSVVGLSRTNEQFF TGCAGCGTTGTAGGCCTATCTCGGACCAATGAGCAGTTCTTC
. . TRBJ2-7 TRBV7-9 CASSSGLIYEQYF TGTGCCAGCAGCTCGGGACTCATCTACGAGCAGTACTTC
. few TRBJ2-5 TRBV5-1 CASSFEEETQYF TGCGCCAGCAGCTTCGAGGAAGAGACCCAGTACTTC
. many TRBJ2-7 TRBV12-3/TRBV12-4 CASNGKSGYEQYF TGTGCCAGCAACGGAAAATCAGGGTACGAGCAGTACTTC
TRBD2 . TRBJ2-4 TRBV7-2 CASSPQTSGINIQYF TGTGCCAGCAGCCCCCAGACTAGCGGGATTAACATTCAGTACTTC
. few TRBJ2-7 TRBV6-2/TRBV6-3 CASSDQPTNYEQYF TGTGCCAGCAGTGACCAACCGACGAACTACGAGCAGTACTTC
. many TRBJ1-3 TRBV12-3/TRBV12-4 CASSFGRNSGNTIYF TGTGCCAGCAGTTTCGGACGGAACTCTGGAAACACCATATATTTT
TRBD2 . TRBJ2-7 TRBV20-1 CSARRTSGSTYEQYF TGCAGTGCTAGGAGGACTAGCGGGAGCACCTACGAGCAGTACTTC
TRBD1 . TRBJ2-7 TRBV5-1 CASSSGTRGPYEQYF TGCGCCAGCAGTTCCGGGACAAGGGGGCCCTACGAGCAGTACTTC
. few TRBJ2-2 TRBV11-2 CASSPSQIGELFF TGTGCCAGCAGCCCCTCCCAAATCGGGGAGCTGTTTTTT
TRBD1 few TRBJ2-5 TRBV5-1 CASGTVEGTQYF TGCGCCAGCGGGACAGTCGAAGGGACCCAGTACTTC
. . TRBJ2-7 TRBV19 CASSIYKTPYYEQYF TGTGCCAGTAGTATTTATAAGACGCCGTACTACGAGCAGTACTTC
. . TRBJ1-1 TRBV12-3/TRBV12-4 CASTLWEFTEAFF TGTGCCAGCACCTTGTGGGAGTTTACTGAAGCTTTCTTT
TRBD1 many TRBJ2-2 TRBV7-2 CASSVRGQDTGELFF TGTGCCAGCAGCGTCAGGGGGCAAGACACCGGGGAGCTGTTTTTT
TRBD2 few TRBJ2-3 TRBV20-1 CSAQTSGRLSTDTQYF TGCAGTGCCCAGACTAGCGGGAGGCTTAGCACAGATACGCAGTATTTT
. . TRBJ1-4 TRBV28 CASSKRPGRLFF TGTGCCAGCAGCAAGCGACCGGGACGGTTGTTTTTT
. medium-sized TRBJ2-5 TRBV5-1 CASSSQETQYF TGCGCCAGCAGCTCTCAAGAGACCCAGTACTTC
. many TRBJ1-2 TRBV20-1 CSARRQGSGYTF TGCAGTGCTAGAAGGCAGGGCTCGGGCTACACCTTC
TRBD1 . TRBJ1-1 TRBV20-1 CSANYRGGTEAFF TGCAGTGCCAACTACAGGGGAGGCACTGAAGCTTTCTTT
TRBD1 . TRBJ2-7 TRBV20-1 CSARGYLTGTESTGQYF TGCAGTGCTAGAGGGTATCTAACCGGGACAGAGTCTACGGGGCAGTACTTC
TRBD2 few TRBJ2-1 TRBV7-2 CASSRGLAGQTWFF TGTGCCAGCAGTCGCGGACTAGCGGGGCAAACGTGGTTCTTC